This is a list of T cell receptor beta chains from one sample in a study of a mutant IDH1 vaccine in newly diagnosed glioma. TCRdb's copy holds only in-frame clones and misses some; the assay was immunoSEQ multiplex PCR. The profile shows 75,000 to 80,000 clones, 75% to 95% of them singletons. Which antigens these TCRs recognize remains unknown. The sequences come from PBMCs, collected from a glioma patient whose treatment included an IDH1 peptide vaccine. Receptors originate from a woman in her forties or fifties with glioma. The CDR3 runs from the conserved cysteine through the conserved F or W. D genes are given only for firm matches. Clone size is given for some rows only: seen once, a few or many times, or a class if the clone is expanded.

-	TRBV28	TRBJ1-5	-	CASSDSGGTDQPQHF
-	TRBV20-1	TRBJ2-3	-	CSARTDTQYF
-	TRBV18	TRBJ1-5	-	CASSPSQGGYSNQPQHF
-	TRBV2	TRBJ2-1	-	CASGEYEQFF
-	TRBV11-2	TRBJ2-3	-	CASSEDWGTDTQYF
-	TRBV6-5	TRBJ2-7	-	CASSRATQGPYEQYF
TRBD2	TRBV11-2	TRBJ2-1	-	CASRGLRTSGYNEQFF
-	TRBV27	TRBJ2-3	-	CASSLRARPDTQYF
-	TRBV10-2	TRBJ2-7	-	CASSESGSLSVLNF
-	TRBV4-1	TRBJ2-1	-	CASSQESSYNEQFF
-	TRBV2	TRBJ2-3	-	CASKIDTQYF
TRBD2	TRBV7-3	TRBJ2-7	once	CASSLGGSGSYEQYF
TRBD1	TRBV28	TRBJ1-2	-	CASGAGTGYGYTF
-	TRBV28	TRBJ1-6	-	CASRPPTGINSPLHF
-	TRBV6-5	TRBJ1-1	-	CASSAGQNTEAFF
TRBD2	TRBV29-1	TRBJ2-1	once	CSVEGLAGPEQFF
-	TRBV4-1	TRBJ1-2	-	CASSPGPEGYGYTF
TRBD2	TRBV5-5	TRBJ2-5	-	CASLGSTSLQETQYF
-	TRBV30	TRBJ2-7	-	CAWSYRDEQYF
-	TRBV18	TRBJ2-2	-	CASSPRRSTGELFF
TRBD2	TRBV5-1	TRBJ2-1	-	CASSPLAGEGEQFF
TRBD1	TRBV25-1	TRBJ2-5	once	CASRQGIETQYF
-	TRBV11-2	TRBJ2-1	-	CASSLQGRSYNEQFF
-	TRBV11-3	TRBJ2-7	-	CASSLDSGGEQYF
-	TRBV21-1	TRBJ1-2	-	CASSKAGEKIKGYGYTF
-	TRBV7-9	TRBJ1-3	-	CASSLETGGGNTIYF
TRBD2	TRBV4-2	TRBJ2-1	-	CASSQASGSNEQFF
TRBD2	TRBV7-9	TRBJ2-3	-	CASSLTSGSTDTQYF
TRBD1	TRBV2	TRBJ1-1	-	CASSGQGVMNTEAFF
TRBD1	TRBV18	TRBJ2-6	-	CASSPDRAGANVLTF
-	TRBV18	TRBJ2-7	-	CASSPKADYEQYF
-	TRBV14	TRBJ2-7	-	CASSQDQTSSYEQYF
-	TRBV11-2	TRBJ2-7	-	CASSSLKQAAEYEQYF
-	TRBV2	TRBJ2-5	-	CASTPDTSEQYF
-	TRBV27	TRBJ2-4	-	CASSLGGGARDIQYF
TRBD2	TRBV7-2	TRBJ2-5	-	CASSLLASETQYF
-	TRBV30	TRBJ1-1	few	CAWSRGRNTEAFF
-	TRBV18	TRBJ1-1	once	CASSPRQGSESFF
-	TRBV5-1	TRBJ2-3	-	CASSRGARTPTDTQYF
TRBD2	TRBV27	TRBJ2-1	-	CASSLKASGDYYNEQFF
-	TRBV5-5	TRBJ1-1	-	CASSPRGVDEAFF
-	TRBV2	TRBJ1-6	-	CASSKEAQGNSPLHF
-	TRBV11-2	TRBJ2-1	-	CASSPGRQGHEQFF
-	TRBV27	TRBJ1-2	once	CASRMSRVGHGYTF
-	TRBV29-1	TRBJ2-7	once	CSVPGPSYEQYF
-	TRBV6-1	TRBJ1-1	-	CASSQTGNTEAFF
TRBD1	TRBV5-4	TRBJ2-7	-	CASSRGQGRYEQYF
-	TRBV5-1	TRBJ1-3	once	CASSDSSGNTIYF
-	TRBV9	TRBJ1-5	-	CASSAGDSNQPQHF
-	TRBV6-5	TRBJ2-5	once	CASSSGPPSQYF
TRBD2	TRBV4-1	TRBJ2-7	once	CASSFRQGGTSGRSYEQYF
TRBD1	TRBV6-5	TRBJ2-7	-	CASSYGQGGEQYF
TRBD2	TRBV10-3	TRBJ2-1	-	CAIREGLVTGEQFF
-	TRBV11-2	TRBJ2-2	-	CASSARRAGELFF
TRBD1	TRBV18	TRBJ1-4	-	CASSSNLQGDPMKLFF
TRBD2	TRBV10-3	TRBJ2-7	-	CAISESREGYEQYF
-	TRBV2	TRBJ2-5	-	CASSERVETQYF
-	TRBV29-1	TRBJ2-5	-	CSVAQETQYF
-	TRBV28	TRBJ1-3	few	CASQNTGHTIYF
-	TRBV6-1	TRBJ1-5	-	CASTPGNGQPQHF